This TCR beta chain came from a study of CD8+CD57+ T cells in acquired aplastic anemia (dated by TCRdb to 2017 to 2018). Describing the broader study: On average, sorted CD4+ and CD8+ cells yielded around 3.5 ug of extracted DNA, with a range of roughly 0.17 to 27.4 ug. For healthy donor samples, the average read count was about 9.9 million for CD4+ cells and roughly 12 million for CD8+ cells. The investigation overall reported the following: Although twenty-nine CD8+ CDR3 sequences were shared by patients and controls, these sequences appeared highly expressed in patients and within the immunodominant clones of patients. Patients and healthy controls showed no significant difference in CD8+ Simpson's diversity (P=0.060).

Turning to this clonotype: There is no known antigen for this receptor. A clone one base away is much larger, so this may be a read error.

Taken from the germline V gene, the CDR1 and CDR2 loops are MGHRA and YSYEKL. The CDR3 runs 12 residues from the cysteine to the phenylalanine. Left in the record is the CDR3 DNA by itself, 36 bases read in frame from the first base. TCR beta VDJ combination and CDR3 sequence profiling used genomic DNA as the template. An Illumina HiSeq 2000 was used for TCR repertoire sequencing. The published analysis was carried out like this. Repertoire assessment relied on Simpson's diversity index, CDR3 size and DJ length profiles, and TRBV/TRBJ rearrangement plots. The most abundant DNA sequence in the deep sequencing data was defined as the immunodominant clone. CDR3 amino acid sequences were checked for sharing across subjects and were also compared against the VDJdb database and published repertoires. TCRdb ran its own pipeline on the public reads, namely fastp trimming at Q25 and MiXCR clone calling, and kept in-frame beta chains. Rows matching on CDR3 protein sequence are summarized as one entry with the most common DNA and genes. TCRdb, not the authors, supplied the V and J calls. The sample profile shows 180,000 or so distinct CDR3 sequences; just over 45% of them were found once. Clones ranked in the top ten supply approximately 2.9% of the sample.

TCR repertoires of sorted CD4+ and CD8+ blood T cells from severe aplastic anemia patients and healthy subjects were deep-sequenced in the study. Ficoll-Paque density gradient centrifugation was used to isolate peripheral blood mononuclear cells. Before DNA was extracted, CD4+ and CD8+ T cells were sorted using either FACS or magnetic beads. Sequencing was done on a sample of sorted CD4+, CD8+, or CD8+CD57+ T cells (not recorded which) from PBMCs. This TCR came from a human donor in good health. The chain links TRBV4-1 with TRBJ1-1; too little of a D gene remains to name it. The CDR3 protein: CASSQLGTEALF. The nucleotides read TGCGCCAGCAGCCAATTGGGTACTGAAGCTCTCTTT.